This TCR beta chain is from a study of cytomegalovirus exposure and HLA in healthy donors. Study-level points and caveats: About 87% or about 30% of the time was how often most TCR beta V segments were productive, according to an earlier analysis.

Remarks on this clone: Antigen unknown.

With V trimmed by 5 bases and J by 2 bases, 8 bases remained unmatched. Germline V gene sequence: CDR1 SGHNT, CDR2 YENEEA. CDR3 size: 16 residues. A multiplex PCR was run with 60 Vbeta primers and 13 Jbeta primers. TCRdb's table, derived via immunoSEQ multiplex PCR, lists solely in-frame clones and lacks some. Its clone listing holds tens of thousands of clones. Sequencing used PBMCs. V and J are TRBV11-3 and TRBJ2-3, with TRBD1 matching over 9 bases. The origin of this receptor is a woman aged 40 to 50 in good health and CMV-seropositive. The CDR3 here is CASSARQGVYTDTQYF. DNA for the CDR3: TGTGCCAGCAGCGCCCGACAGGGGGTTTACACAGATACGCAGTATTTT.